Listed below are T cell receptor beta chains from one sample, sequenced in a study of T cell responses to AZD1222 COVID-19 vaccine. Here immunoSEQ multiplex PCR was the method, and the copy in TCRdb shows in-frame clones only, minus some. The sample contains about 190,000 clones, approximately 92% of which appear only once. The sequencing used peripheral blood, collected on day 0 of AZD1222 vaccination. The receptors stem from an adult in good health. CDR3s include the opening cysteine and the closing phenylalanine or tryptophan. The listing skips clone size in some rows; elsewhere it reads once, few, many or a size class.

V	size	length	J	CDR3
TRBV11-3	NA	15	TRBJ2-4	CASSTGTGGKNIQYF
TRBV4-1	NA	14	TRBJ1-2	CASSHGGGRPGYTF
TRBV3-1/TRBV3-2	NA	14	TRBJ2-5	CASSLFGDGETQYF
TRBV19	NA	13	TRBJ1-1	CASIGQGNTEAFF
TRBV14	once	15	TRBJ1-2	CASSQDTRGRDGYTF
TRBV18	NA	12	TRBJ1-4	CASSRVNEKLFF
TRBV6-1	NA	14	TRBJ2-7	CASSEGSGWGEQYF
TRBV5-5	NA	13	TRBJ1-6	CASSSDGQAPLHF
TRBV5-6	NA	13	TRBJ1-6	CASSLASGSPLHF
TRBV19	NA	14	TRBJ1-6	CASRDTAYNSPLHF
TRBV7-2	NA	14	TRBJ2-7	CASSSRRGSYEQYF
TRBV6-5	NA	14	TRBJ2-3	CASSFEGVADTQYF
TRBV7-6	NA	15	TRBJ1-4	CASSLFAGLGEKLFF
TRBV27	NA	17	TRBJ2-3	CASSLGRDRGPSDTQYF
TRBV7-9	NA	15	TRBJ1-6	CASSLAREQGSPLHF
TRBV19	once	13	TRBJ2-7	CASSPGEAYEQYF
TRBV7-9	NA	18	TRBJ2-1	CASRGTGGNYKPLAEQFF
TRBV9	NA	16	TRBJ2-2	CASSVGGLGSTGELFF
TRBV5-1	few	14	TRBJ1-5	CASSLEGINQPQHF
TRBV24-1	NA	15	TRBJ2-1	CATSDSGGAYNEQFF
TRBV18	NA	17	TRBJ2-6	CASSAALTVTGANVLTF
TRBV6-5	few	15	TRBJ1-5	CASSTGFRMNQPQHF
TRBV18	NA	15	TRBJ1-4	CASSLPGTGREKLFF
TRBV3-1/TRBV3-2	NA	17	TRBJ1-1	CASSQGALYRVNTEAFF
TRBV9	NA	15	TRBJ2-3	CASSRTSGFTDTQYF
TRBV4-2	NA	16	TRBJ2-1	CASSPTWTSGNNEQFF
TRBV11-2	NA	15	TRBJ1-4	CASRRTPSVDEKLFF
TRBV28	NA	15	TRBJ1-5	CASSLGTGNNQPQHF
TRBV7-3	once	14	TRBJ1-1	CASSLGAMNTEAFF
TRBV6-4	NA	14	TRBJ1-5	CASRGQGSNQPQHF
TRBV4-1	NA	17	TRBJ1-5	CASSQDPSGTENQPQHF
TRBV19	NA	17	TRBJ2-2	CASTRKAGPQNTGELFF
TRBV6-5	NA	16	TRBJ2-1	CASSYHTGTPYNEQFF
TRBV3-1/TRBV3-2	NA	13	TRBJ1-5	CASSQSDNQPQHF
TRBV4-2	NA	16	TRBJ1-1	CASSQTGTGVGTEAFF
TRBV7-2	NA	14	TRBJ1-1	CASSLGGGNTEAFF
TRBV6-2/TRBV6-3	NA	16	TRBJ2-3	CASSLYAGTRGDTQYF
TRBV21-1	NA	14	TRBJ1-1	CASSPGHTNTEAFF
TRBV29-1	NA	13	TRBJ1-5	CSVESGGDQPQHF
TRBV7-2	NA	15	TRBJ1-6	CASSLSGQHVSPLHF
TRBV6-5	NA	13	TRBJ1-5	CASRAQGGQPQHF
TRBV7-3	NA	13	TRBJ2-7	CASSPTGSYEQYF
TRBV6-2/TRBV6-3	NA	14	TRBJ1-5	CASSYSGGNQPQHF
TRBV6-1	NA	13	TRBJ1-5	CASSETFNQPQHF
TRBV28	NA	13	TRBJ1-2	CASSLFGNYGYTF
TRBV18	once	16	TRBJ2-1	CASSLRLAGGLNEQFF
TRBV5-1	NA	16	TRBJ1-1	CASSLTQSGRNTEAFF
TRBV3-1/TRBV3-2	once	15	TRBJ2-1	CASQAAAVSYNEQFF
TRBV7-2	NA	15	TRBJ1-2	CASSLAGTGNYGYTF
TRBV27	NA	16	TRBJ1-2	CASSGGSGQPNYGYTF
TRBV5-1	NA	15	TRBJ2-3	CASSTSGDYTDTQYF
TRBV6-6	NA	16	TRBJ1-1	CASSPGGRLLNTEAFF